These 8 T cell receptor beta chains originate from one sample sequenced in a study of T cell responses to AZD1222 COVID-19 vaccine. Assay used: immunoSEQ multiplex PCR; TCRdb lists only in-frame clones, some missing. The repertoire includes about 28,000 clones, around 80% of them detected once, and 5.8% sits in the top ten. Sequenced here: peripheral blood, sampled on day 0 of AZD1222 vaccination. The receptors derive from an adult in good health.

This clone was seen a few times. The chain uses TRBV9 and TRBJ2-3; TRBD2 matches at 7 bases. This CDR3 comprises 15 residues. The germline CDR1 and CDR2 sequences are SGDLS and YYNGEE. The V and J ends lost 3 bases and 2 bases, in that order; junction bases with no gene match: 6. DNA for the CDR3: TGTGCCAGCAGCGGCCAGCGGGGTTACACAGATACGCAGTATTTT. Its translation: CASSGQRGYTDTQYF.

Written as DNA, the CDR3 is TGTGCTAGTGGTTGGATAGGACAGGTCAACACCGGGGAGCTGTTTTTT. Translated: CASGWIGQVNTGELFF. This chain links TRBV12-5 with TRBJ2-2; 7 bases are a match to TRBD1. V was clipped by 4 bases and J by 2 bases; unmatched bases: 7. This CDR3 is built from 16 residues. Germline CDR1 is LGHNT and CDR2 is FRNRAP.

The V call is TRBV5-6, the J call TRBJ2-3; D uncertain. The CDR3 contains 13 residues. The ends were cut back, 4 bases at V and 3 bases at J, with 9 bases in the middle. Germline V lookup: CDR1 SGHDT, CDR2 YYEEEE. The CDR3 DNA is TGTGCCAGCAGCCCCGTCGGAACAGATACGCAGTATTTT. Protein sequence: CASSPVGTDTQYF.

The chain carries TRBV6-2 or TRBV6-3 and TRBJ2-7, with 9 bases fitting TRBD2. This CDR3 has 16 amino acids. V shed 0 bases and J 3 bases; nucleotides not matched to a gene: 6. Germline-derived CDR1 and CDR2 are MNHEY and SVGEGT. CDR3 nucleotides: TGTGCCAGCAGTTACTCGCCGCGGGAGGGTGACTACGAGCAGTACGTC. Its translation is CASSYSPREGDYEQYV.

The V call is TRBV19, the J call TRBJ1-2; no definite D call. The CDR3 is made up of 13 amino acids. V was pared by 3 bases and J by 2 bases, with 7 bases between. Looked up from germline, CDR1 is LNHDA and CDR2 is SQIVND (reference sequence). DNA of the CDR3: TGTGCCAGTAGTATGCGAGAAAACTATGGCTACACCTTC. Protein sequence: CASSMRENYGYTF.

This clone was recorded once. The rearrangement links TRBV5-1 to TRBJ2-1; 9 nucleotides match TRBD2. The CDR3 is 16 amino acids. Germline V CDR1 and CDR2: SGHRS, YFSETQ. V shed 4 bases, J shed 2 bases, and the junction held 7 bases outside the gene matches. Written as DNA, the CDR3 is TGCGCCAGCAGCCCCATCGGGACTAGCCCCTACAATGAGCAGTTCTTC. This gives the protein CASSPIGTSPYNEQFF.

This clone was found a few times. The rearrangement links TRBV11-1 to TRBJ2-3, with unresolved D. The CDR3 consists of 12 residues. Germline assignment: CDR1 SGHAT and CDR2 FQDESV (reference sequence). V lost 4 bases to trimming and J lost 2 bases, with 4 bases between them. CDR3 bases: TGTGCCAGCAGCTCCTTCACAGATACGCAGTATTTT. Its translation: CASSSFTDTQYF.

This sequence joins TRBV7-9 and TRBJ1-1; D is unresolved. The CDR3 consists of 18 residues. The germline gives CDR1 SEHNR, CDR2 FQNEAQ (reference sequence). The ends were cut back, 5 bases at V and 4 bases at J, with 26 bases in the middle. The DNA of the CDR3 is TGTGCCAGCAGCGTGGAAGGTGAAGGGTTGATTTTCGGCACTGAAGCTTTCTTT. This codes for CASSVEGEGLIFGTEAFF.